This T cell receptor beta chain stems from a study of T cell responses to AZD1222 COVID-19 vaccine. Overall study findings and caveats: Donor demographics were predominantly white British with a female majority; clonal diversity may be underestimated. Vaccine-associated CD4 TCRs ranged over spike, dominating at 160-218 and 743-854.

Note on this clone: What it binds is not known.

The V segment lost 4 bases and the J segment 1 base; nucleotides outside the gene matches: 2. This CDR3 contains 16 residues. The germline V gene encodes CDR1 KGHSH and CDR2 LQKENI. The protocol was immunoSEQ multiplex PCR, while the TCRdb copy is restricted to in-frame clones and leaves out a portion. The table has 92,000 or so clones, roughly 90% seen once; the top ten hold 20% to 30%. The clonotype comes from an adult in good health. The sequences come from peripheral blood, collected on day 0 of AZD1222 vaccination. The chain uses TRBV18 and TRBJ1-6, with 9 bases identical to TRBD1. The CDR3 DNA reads TGTGCCAGCTCACGGGACAGGGCGTCCTATAATTCACCCCTCCACTTT. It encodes CASSRDRASYNSPLHF.